One sample yielded the 25 T cell receptor beta chains listed below, sequenced in a study of T cell changes during pregnancy in multiple sclerosis. Generated by immunoSEQ multiplex PCR, the TCRdb table keeps only in-frame clones and is missing some. The sample consists of 30,000 to 40,000 clones, 80% to 90% of them appearing once. The material sequenced was CD8+ T cells from peripheral blood mononuclear cells, taken in the second trimester of pregnancy. The receptors come from a female donor with multiple sclerosis, enrolled in a pregnancy study.

The V gene is TRBV5-6, the J gene TRBJ2-1; 9 bases map to TRBD2. V gave up 0 bases and J gave up 8 bases; unmatched junction bases: 6. This CDR3 has 15 amino acids. The germline V gene encodes CDR1 SGHDT and CDR2 YYEEEE. The CDR3 bases are TGTGCCAGCAGCTTGGTCGGCGGGGGGGCCTATGAGCAGTTCTTC. Its translation: CASSLVGGGAYEQFF.

There are a few counts of this clone. This chain links TRBV30 with TRBJ1-2; D is uncertain. This CDR3 has 12 residues. CDR1 and CDR2 (germline): GTSNPN, SVGIG (reference sequence). The germline V and J ends were trimmed by 1 base and 8 bases, with 11 bases remaining between them. In DNA, the CDR3 is TGTGCCTGGAGTGGACGCGGAACGGGCTACACCTTC. The encoded protein is CAWSGRGTGYTF.

The chain recombines TRBV7-6 with TRBJ2-3; 9 bases line up with TRBD2. J gave up 6 bases and V 2 bases, and 21 bases lay outside the gene matches. Germline V CDR1 and CDR2: SGHVS, FNYEAQ. This CDR3 is built from 20 residues. CDR3 in amino acids: CASSLHRLRGPAGGSDTQYF. Here the CDR3 DNA reads TGTGCCAGCAGCTTACACAGACTGAGGGGCCCAGCGGGGGGCTCGGATACGCAGTATTTT.

This chain uses TRBV4-2 with TRBJ2-1, with TRBD2 matching 10 bases. Per germline, CDR1 LGHNA and CDR2 YNFKEQ. J gave up 7 bases and V 1 base, and 7 bases lay outside the gene matches. The CDR3 is made up of 16 amino acids. The CDR3 sequence: CASSQGLAGVWNEQFF. CDR3 nucleotides: TGTGCCAGCAGCCAAGGCCTAGCGGGAGTTTGGAATGAGCAGTTCTTC.

V gene TRBV20-1 combines with J gene TRBJ2-1; D gene uncertain. The CDR3 has 11 residues. Trimming pared 1 base from V and 12 bases from J, leaving 10 bases between. CDR1 and CDR2 from the germline V gene are DFQATT and SNEGSKA (reference sequence). The CDR3 DNA reads TGCAGTGCTAGAGGGGCACTTGGGCAGTTCTTC. The encoded protein is CSARGALGQFF.

In nucleotides, the CDR3 is TGTGCCAGCAGCGTGACAGGGAAGCAGCCCCAGCATTTT. This gives the protein CASSVTGKQPQHF. The rearrangement links TRBV27 to TRBJ1-5; 7 bases are shared with TRBD1. Germline CDR1 and CDR2: MNHEY and SMNVEV (reference sequence). V lost 6 bases and J lost 7; bases outside the gene matches: 6. This CDR3 comprises 13 residues.

The chain is built from TRBV5-6 and TRBJ1-2, with a tentative D call TRBD1 (5 bases). The CDR3 is 13 residues long. V shed 6 bases and J shed 7 bases, with 16 bases lying between them. Germline CDR1 SGHDT, CDR2 YYEEEE. CDR3 loop: CASKSGVFGGYTF. The CDR3 bases are TGTGCCAGCAAGTCGGGGGTTTTTGGTGGCTACACCTTC.

The chain recombines TRBV6-1 with TRBJ2-3; 7 nucleotides align to TRBD2. With 4 bases clipped from V and 6 bases from J, the junction kept 7 bases outside the gene matches. The CDR3 has 14 amino acids. Germline CDR1 reads MNHNS; CDR2 reads SASEGT. The CDR3 bases are TGTGCCAGCAGTGTCGGGGCGGGAGCGGATACGCAGTATTTT. Its translation is CASSVGAGADTQYF.

This clone was observed a single time. This rearrangement joins TRBV27 to TRBJ2-1; TRBD2 is a possible D gene (5 bases). The V end was cut by 6 bases, the J end by 2 bases, with 11 bases between. The V gene's germline CDR1 is MNHEY and CDR2 SMNVEV (reference sequence). There are 14 residues in the CDR3. The DNA of the CDR3 is TGTGCCAGCAGCATTTCCGGGACCTACAATGAGCAGTTCTTC. It yields the protein CASSISGTYNEQFF.

The genes are TRBV19 and TRBJ1-5, with D perhaps matching TRBD1 (5 bases). The germline V gene encodes CDR1 LNHDA and CDR2 SQIVND (reference sequence). This CDR3 region has 17 residues. V was clipped by 4 bases and J by 0 bases, with 16 bases between them. CDR3 coding DNA: TGTGCCAGTAGTAAGGACCGGGGGGGATATAGCAATCAGCCCCAGCATTTT. It is translated as CASSKDRGGYSNQPQHF.

The count of this clone is one. The CDR3 spells CASSFGQGPIYGYTF. The DNA of the CDR3 is TGTGCCAGCAGTTTTGGACAGGGGCCGATCTATGGCTACACCTTC. The gene calls are TRBV28 and TRBJ1-2, with TRBD1 matching over 9 bases. This CDR3 region has 15 residues. CDR1 MDHEN and CDR2 SYDVKM come from the germline V gene. V lost 3 bases, J lost 4 bases, and 6 bases stayed unmatched.

The genes are TRBV28 and TRBJ2-5, with 7 bases lining up with TRBD1. After removal of 6 bases from V and 5 bases from J, the junction contained 3 bases not matched to a gene. This CDR3 region has 12 residues. Germline CDR1 and CDR2: MDHEN and SYDVKM. The CDR3 protein is CASRGGWETQYF. As DNA, the CDR3 is TGTGCCAGCAGAGGGGGCTGGGAGACCCAGTACTTC.

This chain uses TRBV10-3 with TRBJ2-1; D might be TRBD2 (6 bases). The germline V gene encodes CDR1 ENHRY and CDR2 SYGVKD. The CDR3 runs to 14 residues. Trimming shortened V by 2 bases and J by 9 bases, and 14 bases separated the two germline ends. The CDR3 region has the DNA TGTGCCATCAGTGAGAGCCCCGGAGGGACTGAGCAGTTCTTC. Translating it yields CAISESPGGTEQFF.

V is TRBV11-2 and J is TRBJ2-1, with 7 bases fitting TRBD2. The CDR3 length is 19 residues. Germline V gene lookup returns CDR1 SGHAT and CDR2 FQNNGV. V lost 2 bases and J lost 3; bases outside the gene matches: 16. The chain's CDR3 is CASSLKNSGAGVDYNEQFF. The CDR3 region has the DNA TGTGCCAGCAGCTTAAAGAATAGTGGGGCGGGGGTTGACTACAATGAGCAGTTCTTC.

This chain links TRBV9 with TRBJ2-7; 9 nucleotides match TRBD2. The germline gives CDR1 SGDLS, CDR2 YYNGEE. The CDR3 length is 15 residues. The junction had 6 bases not matched to a gene; V was cut back by 2 bases and J by 3 bases. The CDR3 here is CASSVSAGGIYEQYF. CDR3 DNA sequence: TGTGCCAGCAGCGTCTCAGCGGGAGGAATCTACGAGCAGTACTTC.

V is TRBV27 and J is TRBJ1-5; D is possibly TRBD1 (6 bases). Deletions cut 4 bases from V and 3 bases from J, with 13 bases between. CDR1 MNHEY and CDR2 SMNVEV come from the germline V gene (reference sequence). The CDR3 contains 15 residues. The CDR3 coding sequence is TGTGCCAGCAGTTCCCGGGGGGGGGCCAATCAGCCCCAGCATTTT. Its protein is CASSSRGGANQPQHF.

The chain uses TRBV7-3 and TRBJ2-1, with 11 bases that match TRBD2. CDR3 length: 15 residues. The J segment lost 10 bases and the V segment lost 5 bases, leaving 10 bases of the junction unmatched. CDR1 SGHTA and CDR2 FQGTGA come from the germline V gene. Here the CDR3 reads CASSVAGGPQEEQFF. The DNA for the CDR3 is TGTGCCAGCAGCGTAGCGGGAGGGCCTCAGGAAGAGCAGTTCTTC.

This clone turned up a few times. The chain combines TRBV29-1 with TRBJ1-1; D gene unclear. Trimming removed 6 bases at V and 5 bases at J, with 13 bases between. The CDR3 spans 12 residues. Germline CDR1 SQVTM, CDR2 ANQGSEA. CDR3 in amino acids: CSVSPHRTEAFF. For the CDR3, the DNA is TGCAGCGTGAGCCCCCACCGGACTGAAGCTTTCTTT.

V gene TRBV18 combines with J gene TRBJ2-3, with 8 positions matching TRBD2. Germline lookup yields CDR1 KGHSH and CDR2 LQKENI. After removal of 5 bases from V and 4 bases from J, the junction contained 17 bases not matched to a gene. The CDR3 runs 18 residues. The CDR3 protein is CASSSTGGLAVSPDTQYF. The CDR3 nucleotides are TGTGCCAGCTCATCCACCGGCGGACTAGCCGTGTCCCCAGATACGCAGTATTTT.

The rearrangement uses TRBV27 and TRBJ1-1; D is possibly TRBD1 (5 bases). CDR3 length: 15 amino acids. Trimming removed 2 bases at V and 0 bases at J, with 10 bases between. CDR1 is MNHEY, CDR2 SMNVEV, per germline (reference sequence). The CDR3 loop is CASSLMGTLNTEAFF. The CDR3, as DNA: TGTGCCAGCAGTTTAATGGGGACTCTGAACACTGAAGCTTTCTTT.

The chain joins TRBV4-1 to TRBJ1-6; no reliable D call. V was clipped by 1 base and J by 12 bases, with 16 bases between them. Germline V lookup: CDR1 MGHRA, CDR2 YSYEKL. The CDR3 has 15 residues. The CDR3 loop reads CASSQGEAATKPLHF. The DNA for the CDR3 is TGCGCCAGCAGCCAAGGGGAGGCCGCCACAAAACCCCTCCACTTT.

This chain links TRBV25-1 with TRBJ1-1, with D possibly being TRBD1 (6 bases). The CDR3 runs 13 residues. The V end lost 6 bases, the J end lost 4 bases, and 12 bases lay between the germline ends. Germline CDR1 is MGHDK and CDR2 is SYGVNS. CDR3 bases: TGTGCCAGCAGCAGGGGAGGGGGCACTGAAGCTTTCTTT. This gives the protein CASSRGGGTEAFF.

The chain couples TRBV9 to TRBJ1-2, with D tentatively TRBD1 (6 bases). V lost 6 bases and J 8 bases, leaving 14 bases between the germline ends. Germline assignment: CDR1 SGDLS and CDR2 YYNGEE. The CDR3 length is 12 residues. In DNA form, the CDR3 reads TGTGCCAGCACAGGGGCCCTTGGGGGCTACACCTTC. Encoded protein: CASTGALGGYTF.

This clone has just a few counts. The chain combines TRBV2 with TRBJ1-1; the match to TRBD1 covers 8 bases. V lost 5 bases, J lost 8 bases, and 4 bases stayed unmatched. Germline V gene lookup returns CDR1 SNHLY and CDR2 FYNNEI. The CDR3 extends over 12 amino acids. The CDR3 protein is CASSPDRGEAFF. As DNA, the CDR3 is TGTGCCAGCAGTCCCGACAGGGGAGAAGCTTTCTTT.

V usage is TRBV27 and J usage is TRBJ1-1, with 9 nucleotides matching TRBD1. Germline V lookup: CDR1 MNHEY, CDR2 SMNVEV (reference sequence). The CDR3 sequence is 13 residues long. V was clipped by 6 bases and J by 5 bases; unmatched bases: 4. CDR3 bases: TGTGCCAGCAGACAGGGGGCAAGAACTGAAGCTTTCTTT. It translates to CASRQGARTEAFF.